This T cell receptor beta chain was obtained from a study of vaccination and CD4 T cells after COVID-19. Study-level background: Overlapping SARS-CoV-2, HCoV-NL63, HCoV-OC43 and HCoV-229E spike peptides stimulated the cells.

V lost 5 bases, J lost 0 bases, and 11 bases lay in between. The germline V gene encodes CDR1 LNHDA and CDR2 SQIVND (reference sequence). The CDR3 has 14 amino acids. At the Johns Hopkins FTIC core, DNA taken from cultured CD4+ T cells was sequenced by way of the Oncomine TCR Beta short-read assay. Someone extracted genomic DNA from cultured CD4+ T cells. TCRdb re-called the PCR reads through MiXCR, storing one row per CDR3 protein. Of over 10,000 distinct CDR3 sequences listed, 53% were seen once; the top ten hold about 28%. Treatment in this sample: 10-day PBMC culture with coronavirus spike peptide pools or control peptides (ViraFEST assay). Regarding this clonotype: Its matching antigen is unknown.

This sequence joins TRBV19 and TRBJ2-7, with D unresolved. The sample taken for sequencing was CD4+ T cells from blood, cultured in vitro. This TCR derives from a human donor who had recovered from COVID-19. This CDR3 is CASSPGLSSYEQYF. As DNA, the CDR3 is TGTGCCAGTAGTCCGGGCCTTTCCTCCTACGAGCAGTACTTC.